The 6 T cell receptor beta chains given below trace back to one sample, sequenced in a study of tumor and adjacent non-tumor tissue in lung cancer. The template was RNA from unsorted bulk tissue. TCRbeta libraries were built with three rounds of nested PCR, modified from ARM-PCR. TCRdb called the multiplex PCR reads again in MiXCR, with one record for every CDR3 protein. The repertoire includes under 150,000 distinct CDR3 sequences, approximately 72% of them detected once, and 15% to 20% sits in the top ten. The sample comprised lung tumor tissue. These receptors originate from a man in his sixties with small cell lung cancer.

Note on this clonotype: As the CDR3 is not closed by the conserved phenylalanine or tryptophan, this likely results from a read error. V gene TRBV20-1 combines with J gene TRBJ2-5; D is ambiguous. Germline V gene sequence: CDR1 DFQATT, CDR2 SNEGSKA (reference sequence). This CDR3 is 12 amino acids long. V lost 4 bases to trimming and J lost 1 base, with 7 bases between them. CDR3 sequence: CSATDLQETQYL. Written as DNA, the CDR3 is TGCAGTGCTACAGACCTCCAAGAGACCCAGTACTTA.

For this clonotype: It may be a read error: a sequence one base away is much more abundant. The gene calls are TRBV24-1 and TRBJ2-1; D is unresolved. Germline V CDR1 and CDR2: KGHDR, SFDVKD. Trimming pared 9 bases from V and 0 bases from J, leaving 8 bases between. The CDR3 loop spans 13 amino acids. This CDR3 reads CATGEDSYNEQFF. CDR3 in DNA: TGTGCCACCGGCGAGGACTCCTACAATGAGCAGTTCTTC.

Comments on this clonotype: A junction boundary mismatches the germline segment, possibly from a read error. The genes are TRBV6-9 and TRBJ1-2, with D possibly TRBD1 on 5 matching bases. This CDR3 is 21 amino acids long. Germline-derived CDR1 and CDR2 are MNHGY and SVAAGI. CDR3 amino acids: CASMVPGRQIQSVQNNYGYIF. The CDR3 DNA is TGTGCCAGCATGGTACCGGGACGGCAAATCCAGTCGGTTCAGAATAACTATGGCTACATCTTC.

In its sample, this clonotype was seen a few times. The V and J genes are TRBV5-5 and TRBJ2-4; 9 bases fit TRBD2. The V segment lost 3 bases and the J segment 6 bases; nucleotides outside the gene matches: 10. This CDR3 has 16 residues. Looked up from germline, CDR1 is SGHKS and CDR2 is YYEKEE (reference sequence). The CDR3 DNA reads TGTGCCAGCAGCTCCGGGCCGAGGCGGGAGGGAAACATTCAGTACTTC. Translating it yields CASSSGPRREGNIQYF.

Comment on this clonotype: This may be a read error: a much more frequent sequence differs by one nucleotide. The gene calls are TRBV6-1 and TRBJ1-1; D unresolved. Germline CDR1 reads MNHNS; CDR2 reads SASEGT. V lost 4 bases and J 4 bases, leaving 7 bases between the germline ends. The CDR3 loop spans 12 amino acids. CDR3 nucleotide sequence: TGTGCCAGCAGTGGGAGATTCACTGAAGCTTTCTTT. This sequence encodes CASSGRFTEAFF.

This clonotype was observed once. The chain has TRBV28 and TRBJ1-4; D is unclear. Trimming took 2 bases from V and 8 from J, leaving 9 bases between them. This CDR3 contains 13 residues. Per the germline V gene, CDR1 is MDHEN and CDR2 is SYDVKM. The CDR3 here is CASSLVGREKLFF. The CDR3 DNA reads as TGTGCCAGCAGTTTAGTTGGCCGGGAAAAACTGTTTTTT.